The rows below give T cell receptor beta chains drawn from one sample of a study of high-grade serous ovarian cancer treatment subgroups. Profiled with immunoSEQ multiplex PCR; TCRdb holds only in-frame clones, not every one. This table holds about 5,900 clones, around 75% found once. Sequencing was performed on tumor tissue. These receptors were collected from a human donor with high-grade serous ovarian cancer. Both conserved end residues are part of each CDR3. D genes are given only for firm matches. Expanded clones get a size class; other rows say once, few or many, or leave the size out.

V	D	J	size	DNA	CDR3
TRBV7-2	.	TRBJ1-5	.	TGTGCCAGCAGCCTAGGGGGGGATTGGCGCAATCAGCCCCAGCATTTT	CASSLGGDWRNQPQHF
TRBV7-8	TRBD1	TRBJ2-5	once	TGTGCCAGCAGCTCCACTCACCCCGGGACAGCAGGGGAGACCCAGTACTTC	CASSSTHPGTAGETQYF
TRBV7-9	.	TRBJ1-5	few	TGTGCCAGCAGCTTAGACAGGGAAGAGCCCCAGCATTTT	CASSLDREEPQHF
TRBV28	TRBD2	TRBJ2-3	.	TGTGCCAGCAGTTTTATGACTAGCGGTAGCACAGATACGCAGTATTTT	CASSFMTSGSTDTQYF
TRBV11-2	.	TRBJ1-5	.	TGTGCCAGCAGCCAGCTAGGGGTGGAGGGTCAGCCCCAGCATTTT	CASSQLGVEGQPQHF
TRBV5-1	.	TRBJ2-5	.	TGCGCCAGCAGCTTGGGGGGAAGGTACCAAGAGACCCAGTACTTC	CASSLGGRYQETQYF
TRBV6-1	.	TRBJ2-7	.	TGTGCCAGCCTGAGACGGGACACCTACGAGCAGTACTTC	CASLRRDTYEQYF
TRBV28	.	TRBJ2-1	.	TGTGCCAGCAGAGGGGGGGATCCGCCGAATGAGCAGTTCTTC	CASRGGDPPNEQFF
TRBV7-2	TRBD1	TRBJ2-1	.	TGTGCCAGCAGCACAGACAGGGTTAATGAGCAGTTCTTC	CASSTDRVNEQFF
TRBV6-5	.	TRBJ1-5	.	TGTGCCAGCAGTTACTCGTTATATAGCAATCAGCCCCAGCATTTT	CASSYSLYSNQPQHF